Below are 5 T cell receptor beta chains sequenced from a single sample in a study of OX40 agonist ivuxolimab in advanced cancers. Sequenced by immunoSEQ multiplex PCR; TCRdb stores in-frame clones only, minus some. The repertoire holds some 54,000 clones, with 80% to 90% as singletons. The specimen comprised CD4+ or CD8+ T cells sorted from blood, sampled in a trial of the OX40 agonist ivuxolimab. The receptors were sampled from an adult with an advanced solid tumor such as melanoma, head and neck, liver or kidney cancer.

This chain links TRBV9 with TRBJ1-4; D is uncertain. Per germline, CDR1 SGDLS and CDR2 YYNGEE. V lost 0 bases to trimming and J lost 0 bases, with 6 bases between them. The CDR3 runs 15 residues. The chain's CDR3 is CASSVGGATNEKLFF. In DNA form, the CDR3 reads TGTGCCAGCAGCGTAGGAGGCGCAACTAATGAAAAACTGTTTTTT. The full variable domain, its missing parts supplied by reference TRBV9 and TRBJ1-4, is DSGVTQTPKHLITATGQRVTLRCSPRSGDLSVYWYQQSLDQGLQFLIQYYNGEERAKGNILERFSAQQFPDLHSELNLSSLELGDSALYFCASSVGGATNEKLFFGSGTQLSVL.

CDR3 residues: CASSPGTEQPQHF. DNA of the CDR3: TGTGCCAGCTCACCGGGAACAGAACAACCCCAGCATTTT. The chain employs TRBV18 and TRBJ1-5; unclear D gene. CDR1 and CDR2 from the germline V gene are KGHSH and LQKENI. The CDR3 is made up of 13 amino acids. V lost 3 bases and J 10 bases, leaving 13 bases between the germline ends.

This chain uses TRBV5-1 with TRBJ1-5; tentative D call: TRBD1 (5 bases). The CDR3 length is 15 residues. V shed 0 bases and J shed 3 bases, with 10 bases lying between them. The germline V gene encodes CDR1 SGHRS and CDR2 YFSETQ. The CDR3 DNA is TGCGCCAGCAGCTTGGAGGGGCTAGCCAATCAGCCCCAGCATTTT. Its protein is CASSLEGLANQPQHF.

V is TRBV30 and J is TRBJ2-5, with D maybe TRBD2 (6 bases). CDR3 length: 15 amino acids. CDR1 is GTSNPN and CDR2 is SVGIG in the germline V gene (reference sequence). Trimming removed 4 bases from V and 6 bases from J, with 21 bases in between. CDR3 sequence reads: CAWTDTDGTFKTQYF. CDR3 sequence (DNA): TGTGCCTGGACCGATACGGACGGGACTTTTAAGACCCAGTACTTC. Full variable domain (remainder filled in from reference TRBV30 and TRBJ2-5): SQTIHQWPATLVQPVGSPLSLECTVEGTSNPNLYWYRQAAGRGLQLLFYSVGIGQISSEVPQNLSASRPQDRQFILSSKKLLLSDSGFYLCAWTDTDGTFKTQYFGPGTRLLVL.

The genes are TRBV18 and TRBJ1-1; the match to TRBD1 covers 7 bases. In germline, CDR1 is KGHSH, CDR2 LQKENI. Unmatched junction bases numbered 12, after V lost 6 bases and J lost 5 bases. The CDR3 length is 15 residues. This CDR3 reads CASSPTTGAGTEAFF. The CDR3, as DNA: TGTGCCAGCTCGCCTACCACAGGGGCAGGGACTGAAGCTTTCTTT.